The 32 T cell receptor beta chains presented below share a single source sample, sequenced in a study of cytomegalovirus exposure and HLA in healthy donors. Libraries were prepared by immunoSEQ multiplex PCR; TCRdb keeps only in-frame clonotypes and omits some of them. The table lists more than 150,000 clones, around 81% of them singletons. The sequencing sample was made of PBMCs. These TCRs come from a woman aged 18-30 years in good health and CMV-seropositive.

The rearrangement uses TRBV11-2 and TRBJ2-3; D uncertain. V was shortened by 5 bases and J by 2 bases, with 8 bases between the two germline ends. The CDR3 contains 13 residues. Germline V gene lookup returns CDR1 SGHAT and CDR2 FQNNGV. CDR3 sequence reads: CASSQALTDTQYF. The CDR3 DNA sequence: TGTGCCAGCAGCCAGGCCCTCACAGATACGCAGTATTTT.

The V gene is TRBV11-2, the J gene TRBJ1-3; no clear D gene. This CDR3 is built from 14 residues. V was pared by 2 bases and J by 6 bases, with 11 bases between. Germline assignment: CDR1 SGHAT and CDR2 FQNNGV. Written as DNA, the CDR3 is TGTGCCAGCAGCTTATTAGAGGGTACAAACACCATATATTTT. Translated: CASSLLEGTNTIYF.

CDR3 amino acids: CASSLLAGLTGELFF. CDR3 bases: TGTGCCAGCAGCCTCCTAGCGGGGCTCACCGGGGAGCTGTTTTTT. V is TRBV7-2 and J is TRBJ2-2, with TRBD2 identical over 9 bases. The CDR3 spans 15 residues. Trimming removed 5 bases from V and 4 bases from J; junction bases left unmatched: 5. Germline-derived CDR1 and CDR2 are SGHTA and FQGNSA.

The V call is TRBV2, the J call TRBJ2-1; D remains unclear. Germline CDR1 and CDR2: SNHLY and FYNNEI. CDR3 length: 12 amino acids. V was shortened by 7 bases and J by 7 bases, with 11 bases between the two germline ends. Here the CDR3 reads CASIHSVNEQFF. CDR3 coding DNA: TGTGCCAGCATTCATTCGGTAAATGAGCAGTTCTTC. The variable domain in full, with the rest retrieved from reference TRBV2 and TRBJ2-1, is EPEVTQTPSHQVTQMGQEVILRCVPISNHLYFYWYRQILGQKVEFLVSFYNNEISEKSEIFDDQFSVERPDGSNFTLKIRSTKLEDSAMYFCASIHSVNEQFFGPGTRLTVL.

This rearrangement joins TRBV5-1 to TRBJ2-1, with D maybe TRBD2 (6 bases). CDR3 size: 13 residues. Germline assignment: CDR1 SGHRS and CDR2 YFSETQ. V lost 7 bases and J 5 bases, leaving 13 bases between the germline ends. This CDR3 reads CASRERADNEQFF. The CDR3 bases are TGCGCCAGCCGGGAGAGGGCTGACAATGAGCAGTTCTTC.

V is TRBV5-1 and J is TRBJ1-3, with no clear D. Looked up from germline, CDR1 is SGHRS and CDR2 is YFSETQ. This CDR3 spans 14 amino acids. V dropped 0 bases and J dropped 0 bases, with 4 bases sitting between them. CDR3 protein: CASSLVRSGNTIYF. The CDR3, as DNA: TGCGCCAGCAGCTTGGTTCGCTCTGGAAACACCATATATTTT.

The chain has TRBV19 and TRBJ1-2, with D unclear. Trimming pared 1 base from V and 4 bases from J, leaving 10 bases between. This CDR3 has 14 amino acids. Germline assignment: CDR1 LNHDA and CDR2 SQIVND (reference sequence). DNA of the CDR3: TGTGCCAGTAGTATAGTGGCAGCGCCCTATGGCTACACCTTC. Translated, it gives CASSIVAAPYGYTF.

This clone was seen more than once but under ten times. The genes are TRBV7-8 and TRBJ2-7, with 7 bases fitting TRBD1. Germline CDR1 SGHVS, CDR2 FQNEAQ. The CDR3 spans 15 residues. Losses at the gene ends were 7 bases for V and 2 bases for J; bases not matched to a gene: 11. CDR3 coding DNA: TGTGCCAGCACCCAACCGGGGCAGGGGGCCTACGAGCAGTACTTC. Encoded protein: CASTQPGQGAYEQYF.

The rearrangement uses TRBV5-6 and TRBJ2-3; D not resolved. Between the trimmed V and J ends, which lost 0 bases and 5 bases, there was a span of 4 bases. The CDR3 has 12 residues. Germline values: CDR1 SGHDT, CDR2 YYEEEE. The CDR3 spells CASSLGVDTQYF. The CDR3 coding sequence is TGTGCCAGCAGCTTGGGAGTAGATACGCAGTATTTT.

The chain combines TRBV2 with TRBJ1-1, with D possibly TRBD1 on 5 matching bases. Germline CDR1 and CDR2: SNHLY and FYNNEI. Trimming shortened V by 7 bases and J by 7 bases, and 13 bases separated the two germline ends. This CDR3 has 12 residues. The CDR3 here is CASTGIENEAFF. CDR3 nucleotide sequence: TGTGCCAGCACAGGGATCGAAAATGAAGCTTTCTTT.

The chain combines TRBV4-1 with TRBJ2-1; 8 positions match TRBD2. Germline V gene data show CDR1 as MGHRA and CDR2 as YSYEKL. Losses at the gene ends were 0 bases for V and 8 bases for J; bases not matched to a gene: 12. This CDR3 region has 17 residues. In DNA form, the CDR3 reads TGCGCCAGCAGCCAAGATCTTACGGGGGGGCTGTTGGATGAGCAGTTCTTC. Protein product: CASSQDLTGGLLDEQFF.

V is TRBV6-1 and J is TRBJ2-1; D is perhaps TRBD1 (7 bases). The germline CDR1 and CDR2 sequences are MNHNS and SASEGT. V dropped 8 bases and J dropped 3 bases, with 17 bases sitting between them. The CDR3 length is 15 residues. CDR3 region: CASLMGQGGYNEQFF. As DNA, the CDR3 is TGTGCCAGCCTGATGGGGCAGGGGGGCTACAATGAGCAGTTCTTC.

This clone was detected only a few times. This chain links TRBV4-2 with TRBJ1-1; 8 bases are a match to TRBD1. CDR3 length: 15 amino acids. Trimming at V came to 3 bases and at J to 5 bases, leaving 8 bases not matched to a gene. Germline V lookup: CDR1 LGHNA, CDR2 YNFKEQ. CDR3 amino acids: CASSQWAQGGTEAFF. Here the CDR3 DNA reads TGTGCCAGCAGCCAGTGGGCACAGGGGGGGACTGAAGCTTTCTTT.

The V and J genes are TRBV7-9 and TRBJ1-4; 9 bases are a match to TRBD1. The CDR3 is made up of 15 amino acids. Per the germline V gene, CDR1 is SEHNR and CDR2 is FQNEAQ (reference sequence). With 5 bases clipped from V and 8 bases from J, the junction kept 9 bases outside the gene matches. CDR3 sequence (DNA): TGTGCCAGCAGCCCCGGACAGGGGTCGGGGGAAAAACTGTTTTTT. Residues: CASSPGQGSGEKLFF.

V gene TRBV29-1 combines with J gene TRBJ2-2; 11 nucleotides agree with TRBD1. The CDR3 extends over 16 amino acids. Trimming took 3 bases from V and 3 from J; bases not matched to a gene: 6. Germline loops: CDR1 SQVTM, CDR2 ANQGSEA. CDR3 loop: CSVEAWGQGDTGELFF. The CDR3 DNA reads as TGCAGCGTTGAGGCCTGGGGACAGGGGGACACCGGGGAGCTGTTTTTT.

V gene TRBV2 combines with J gene TRBJ1-1; D is ambiguous. Looked up from germline, CDR1 is SNHLY and CDR2 is FYNNEI. The V end was cut by 11 bases, the J end by 0 bases, with 7 bases between. The CDR3 covers 11 residues. CDR3 nucleotide sequence: TGTGCCGTCAGGATGAACACTGAAGCTTTCTTT. Its protein is CAVRMNTEAFF.

The chain recombines TRBV15 with TRBJ1-5, with D possibly TRBD1 on 5 matching bases. CDR3 size: 15 residues. Between the trimmed V and J ends, which lost 1 base and 5 bases, there was a span of 12 bases. Germline CDR1 and CDR2: LNHNV and YYDKDF (reference sequence). CDR3 nucleotide sequence: TGTGCCACCAGCAGAGCTGACAGCTTTTATCAGCCCCAGCATTTT. Translating it yields CATSRADSFYQPQHF.

The CDR3 sequence: CASSPSTPGQPSYGYTF. The DNA of the CDR3 is TGTGCCAGCAGCCCCTCGACTCCGGGACAGCCCTCATATGGCTACACCTTC. V gene TRBV9 combines with J gene TRBJ1-2; TRBD1 aligns across 7 bases. Germline CDR1 is SGDLS and CDR2 is YYNGEE. The CDR3 spans 17 residues. J lost 5 bases, V lost 4 bases, and 17 bases had no gene match.

The genes are TRBV6-5 and TRBJ2-7; the D gene is possibly TRBD1 (5 bases). The CDR3 loop spans 14 amino acids. The V end lost 6 bases, the J end lost 6 bases, and 18 bases lay between the germline ends. Germline CDR1 reads MNHEY; CDR2 reads SVGAGI. The CDR3 sequence is CASRGSTESAEQYF. The CDR3 bases are TGTGCCAGCAGGGGATCGACAGAGTCGGCCGAGCAGTACTTC.

This clone showed up just a few times. J is TRBJ1-2 and V is TRBV2; 10 nucleotides agree with TRBD1. Germline loops: CDR1 SNHLY, CDR2 FYNNEI. V lost 3 bases and J lost 3; bases outside the gene matches: 1. This CDR3 has 14 amino acids. CDR3 in DNA: TGTGCCAGCAGTGAGGGGACAGGGGACTATGGCTACACCTTC. Amino acids: CASSEGTGDYGYTF.

The rearrangement links TRBV13 to TRBJ2-7; 9 bases align to TRBD2. With 1 base clipped from V and 0 bases from J, the junction kept 4 bases outside the gene matches. CDR3 size: 16 residues. Germline CDR1 is PRHDT and CDR2 is FYEKMQ (reference sequence). The CDR3 here is CASSLVASGASYEQYF. For the CDR3, the DNA is TGTGCCAGCAGCTTAGTAGCTAGCGGGGCCTCCTACGAGCAGTACTTC.

This chain joins TRBV6-4 and TRBJ2-3, with TRBD2 as a possible D gene (5 bases). This CDR3 is 13 amino acids long. Germline CDR1 reads MRHNA; CDR2 reads SNTAGT. Trimming shortened V by 10 bases and J by 8 bases, and 19 bases separated the two germline ends. CDR3 bases: TGTGCCACGCGACGGGAAATAGGAGGTACGCAGTATTTT. Its translation is CATRREIGGTQYF.

This chain uses TRBV11-2 with TRBJ1-1; D might be TRBD1 (6 bases). This CDR3 is built from 18 residues. V lost 0 bases and J 0 bases, leaving 17 bases between the germline ends. Germline V CDR1 and CDR2: SGHAT, FQNNGV. The CDR3 loop is CASSLDKSGTLMNTEAFF. In nucleotides, the CDR3 is TGTGCCAGCAGCTTAGACAAATCCGGGACACTCATGAACACTGAAGCTTTCTTT. The full variable domain, with the rest looked up from reference TRBV11-2 and TRBJ1-1, is EAGVAQSPRYKIIEKRQSVAFWCNPISGHATLYWYQQILGQGPKLLIQFQNNGVVDDSQLPKDRFSAERLKGVDSTLKIQPAKLEDSAVYLCASSLDKSGTLMNTEAFFGQGTRLTVV.

The V call is TRBV9, the J call TRBJ2-1; the match to TRBD2 covers 12 bases. The CDR3 loop spans 16 amino acids. Germline CDR1 SGDLS, CDR2 YYNGEE. Germline trimming cut 0 bases from V and 7 bases from J; bases unmatched to any gene: 5. The CDR3 bases are TGTGCCAGCAGCGTAGACCCTAGCGGGGGGGCGAATGAGCAGTTCTTC. As protein: CASSVDPSGGANEQFF. The full variable domain, completed using reference TRBV9 and TRBJ2-1, is DSGVTQTPKHLITATGQRVTLRCSPRSGDLSVYWYQQSLDQGLQFLIQYYNGEERAKGNILERFSAQQFPDLHSELNLSSLELGDSALYFCASSVDPSGGANEQFFGPGTRLTVL.

The V call is TRBV2, the J call TRBJ1-6; maybe TRBD1 (5 bases). V was pared by 5 bases and J by 0 bases, with 14 bases between. Germline V gives CDR1 SNHLY, CDR2 FYNNEI. The CDR3 sequence is 17 residues long. The CDR3 DNA is TGTGCCAGCAGTCCGACAGCTCCGAGCTCCTATAATTCACCCCTCCACTTT. It specifies CASSPTAPSSYNSPLHF.

The rearrangement joins TRBV18 to TRBJ2-7, with 7 nucleotides matching TRBD1. In germline, CDR1 is KGHSH, CDR2 LQKENI. The V gene end was trimmed by 5 bases and the J gene end by 3 bases; junction bases not matched to a gene: 7. The CDR3 spans 14 residues. The CDR3 sequence is CASSVTGTDYEQYF. The CDR3 region has the DNA TGTGCCAGCTCAGTGACCGGGACAGACTACGAGCAGTACTTC. Based on the CDR3 plus reference TRBV18 and TRBJ2-7, the full variable domain is NAGVMQNPRHLVRRRGQEARLRCSPMKGHSHVYWYRQLPEEGLKFMVYLQKENIIDESGMPKERFSAEFPKEGPSILRIQQVVRGDSAAYFCASSVTGTDYEQYFGPGTRLTVT.

A note on this clone: This likely reflects a read error, since a far larger clone is one base away. The rearrangement uses TRBV7-6 and TRBJ1-1, with TRBD1 matching over 7 bases. Losses at the gene ends were 5 bases for V and 1 base for J; bases not matched to a gene: 1. CDR1 and CDR2 from the germline V gene are SGHVS and FNYEAQ. CDR3 length: 13 residues. For the CDR3, the DNA is TGTGCCAGCAGCCGGACAGGGAACACTGAAGCTTTCTTT. Translation: CASSRTGNTEAFF. The entire variable domain, with the rest obtained from reference TRBV7-6 and TRBJ1-1, is as follows: GAGVSQSPRYKVTKRGQDVALRCDPISGHVSLYWYRQALGQGPEFLTYFNYEAQQDKSGLPNDRFSAERPEGSISTLTIQRTEQRDSAMYRCASSRTGNTEAFFGQGTRLTVV.

The V and J genes are TRBV4-1 and TRBJ2-7; possible D gene TRBD2, 5 bases. The CDR3 covers 15 residues. Per the germline V gene, CDR1 is MGHRA and CDR2 is YSYEKL. V gave up 0 bases and J gave up 4 bases, with 13 bases separating them. The DNA of the CDR3 is TGCGCCAGCAGCCAAGATCCGGGGAACAGTTACGAGCAGTACTTC. Its translation: CASSQDPGNSYEQYF.

The chain couples TRBV5-4 to TRBJ2-2, with D possibly TRBD2 on 5 matching bases. The V gene lost 3 bases and the J gene lost 4 bases, with 13 bases spanning the gap. Germline V lookup: CDR1 SGHNT, CDR2 YYREEE (reference sequence). This CDR3 is built from 15 residues. The CDR3 sequence is CASSSRPAGTGELFF. The CDR3 DNA reads as TGTGCCAGCAGCTCCCGCCCGGCGGGCACCGGGGAGCTGTTTTTT.

The chain is built from TRBV2 and TRBJ2-5; D may be TRBD2 (5 bases). With 6 bases removed from V and 3 bases from J, the gap between germline ends came to 17 bases. Germline CDR1 SNHLY, CDR2 FYNNEI. The CDR3 runs 15 residues. The CDR3 is CASRPRRGAEETQYF. CDR3 sequence (DNA): TGTGCCAGCAGACCCCGACGGGGAGCCGAAGAGACCCAGTACTTC.

Only a few counts were recorded for this clone. The rearrangement links TRBV7-6 to TRBJ1-2; no definite D call. CDR1 SGHVS and CDR2 FNYEAQ come from the germline V gene. Trimming shortened V by 0 bases and J by 2 bases, and 7 bases separated the two germline ends. This CDR3 region has 14 residues. CDR3 in amino acids: CASSLAGGNYGYTF. CDR3 coding DNA: TGTGCCAGCAGCTTAGCTGGAGGCAACTATGGCTACACCTTC.

The V and J genes are TRBV9 and TRBJ1-3; 8 bases match TRBD1. The CDR3 runs 18 residues. With V trimmed by 2 bases and J by 4 bases, 14 bases remained unmatched. The germline gives CDR1 SGDLS, CDR2 YYNGEE. Here the CDR3 reads CASSVEPPGQGHGNTIYF. CDR3 bases: TGTGCCAGCAGCGTGGAACCCCCCGGACAGGGTCACGGAAACACCATATATTTT.